This T cell receptor (beta chain) is drawn from a study of blood T cell repertoires in COVID-19. Turning to the study itself: Nucleic acid was either cDNA or gDNA, and it came from T cells, B-cell-depleted T cells, or PBMCs.

The study assigned cohorts using participant-reported clinical history. The assay was immunoSEQ multiplex PCR, and TCRdb's table has in-frame clones only and misses some. The sample has 350,000 to 450,000 clones; approximately 91% are singletons. The V end lost 10 bases, the J end lost 6 bases, and 17 bases lay between the germline ends. The CDR3 runs to 14 residues. Germline CDR1 and CDR2: SGHKS and YYEKEE (reference sequence). The TCR comes from a young woman who had been exposed to COVID-19. Material for sequencing was PBMCs or T cells enriched from blood (not recorded which). The chain joins TRBV5-5 to TRBJ1-6, with no clear D. CDR3 in DNA: TGTGCCGTCAACCGATATGGGCCTAATTCACCCCTCCACTTT. The encoded protein is CAVNRYGPNSPLHF.